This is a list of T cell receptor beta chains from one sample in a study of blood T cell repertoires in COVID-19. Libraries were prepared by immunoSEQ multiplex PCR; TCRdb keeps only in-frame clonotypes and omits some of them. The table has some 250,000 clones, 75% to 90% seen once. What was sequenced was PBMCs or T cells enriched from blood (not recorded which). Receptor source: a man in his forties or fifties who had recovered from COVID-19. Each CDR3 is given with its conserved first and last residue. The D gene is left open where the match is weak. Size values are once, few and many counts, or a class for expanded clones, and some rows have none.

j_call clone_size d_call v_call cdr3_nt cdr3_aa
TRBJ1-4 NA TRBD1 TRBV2 TGTGCCAGCAACCGGGACAGGGAAGATAATGAAAAACTGTTTTTT CASNRDREDNEKLFF
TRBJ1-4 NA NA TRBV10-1 TGCGCCAGCAGTGAGAATGGACAGAACGATGAAAAACTGTTTTTT CASSENGQNDEKLFF
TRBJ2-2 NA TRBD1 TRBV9 TGTGCCAGCAGCGTATGGGGACAGGACAACACCGGGGAGCTGTTTTTT CASSVWGQDNTGELFF
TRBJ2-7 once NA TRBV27 TGTGCCAGCATGGACAGCTACGAGCAGTACTTC CASMDSYEQYF
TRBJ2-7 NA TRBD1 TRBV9 TGTGCCAGCAGCGTAGAAGTGACAGGGTACGAGCAGTACTTC CASSVEVTGYEQYF
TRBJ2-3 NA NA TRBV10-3 TGTGCTATAAGGGAGGCGGGGGCGGGCACAGATACGCAGTATTTT CAIREAGAGTDTQYF
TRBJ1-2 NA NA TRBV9 TGTGCCAGCAGCGTACGAGCAGGGAGGAACTATGGCTACACCTTC CASSVRAGRNYGYTF
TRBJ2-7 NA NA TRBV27 TGTGCCAGCAGTTTAACCCCCGCGCGGGGCGAGGGAGAGCAGTACTTC CASSLTPARGEGEQYF
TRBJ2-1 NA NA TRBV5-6 TGTGCCAGCAGCTCAACCATAAGGAGCTCCTACAATGAGCAGTTCTTC CASSSTIRSSYNEQFF
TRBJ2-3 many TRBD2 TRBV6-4 TGTGCCAGCAGTGACCTAGCGGGAGGGCCAGATACGCAGTATTTT CASSDLAGGPDTQYF
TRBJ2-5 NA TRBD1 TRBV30 TGTGCCTGTCAACGGGACAGGGGGCAAGAGACCCAGTACTTC CACQRDRGQETQYF
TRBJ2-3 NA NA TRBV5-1 TGCGCCAGCAGCCCACAGCGGTACACAGATACGCAGTATTTT CASSPQRYTDTQYF
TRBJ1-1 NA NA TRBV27 TGTGCCAGCAGTTTCTTATCCAGGTCTACCCCTGAAGCTTTCTTT CASSFLSRSTPEAFF
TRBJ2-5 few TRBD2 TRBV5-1 TGCGCCAGCAGCTTGGCCGGCGGGACTAGCCAAGAGACCCAGTACTTC CASSLAGGTSQETQYF
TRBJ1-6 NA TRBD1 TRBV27 TGTGCCAGCTCGGGACAGCGACCCGATAATTCACCCCTCCACTTT CASSGQRPDNSPLHF
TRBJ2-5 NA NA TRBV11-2 TGTGCCAGCAGCTTAGCAGGGGTGGAGACCCAGTACTTC CASSLAGVETQYF
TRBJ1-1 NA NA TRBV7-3 TGTGCCAGCAGCCCCTCTGGGATAGGGGGCACTGAAGCTTTCTTT CASSPSGIGGTEAFF
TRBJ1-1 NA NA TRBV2 TGTGCCAGCAGTATACGGACTAAGAACACTGAAGCTTTCTTT CASSIRTKNTEAFF
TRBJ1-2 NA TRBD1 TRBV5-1 TGCGCCAGCAGCTTGGGATTGTTCGGGACAGGGAACGGCTACACCTTC CASSLGLFGTGNGYTF
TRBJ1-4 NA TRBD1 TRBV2 TGTGCCAGCAGTGAGGACAGGGGAGCCAAGGAAAAACTGTTTTTT CASSEDRGAKEKLFF
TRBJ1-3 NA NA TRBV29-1 TGCAGCGTTAAAGAGGGGCCCTCTGGAAACACCATATATTTT CSVKEGPSGNTIYF
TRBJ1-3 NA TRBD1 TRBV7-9 TGTGCCAGCAGCTTAGGGACAGGGACTGGAAACACCATATATTTT CASSLGTGTGNTIYF
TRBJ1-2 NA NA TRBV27 TGTGCCAGCAGTTTATTCCCGACAGGTGGGTCGAGCTACACCTTC CASSLFPTGGSSYTF
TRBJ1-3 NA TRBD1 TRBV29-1 TGCAGCGCTGTAAGGACAGGGGGAAACACCATATATTTT CSAVRTGGNTIYF
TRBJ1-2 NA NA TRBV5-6 TGTGCCAGCAGCACATACAACTATGGCTACACCTTC CASSTYNYGYTF
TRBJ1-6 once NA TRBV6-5 TGTGCCAGCAGTTACTCACAGGCTAATTCACCCCTCCACTTT CASSYSQANSPLHF
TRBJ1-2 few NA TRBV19 TGTGCCAGTGCCGGCAAAGGACAATGTAACTATGGCTACACCTTC CASAGKGQCNYGYTF
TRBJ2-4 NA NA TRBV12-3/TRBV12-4 TGTGCCAGCAGTTTGGCTAGCAGGAACATTCAGTACTTC CASSLASRNIQYF
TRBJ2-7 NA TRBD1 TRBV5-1 TGCGCCACCACCCCCGGGACAGGGGCAGCCGAGCAGTACTTC CATTPGTGAAEQYF
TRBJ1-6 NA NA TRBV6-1 TGTGCCAGCAGTGAATCTATAATTACACCCCTCCACTTT CASSESIITPLHF
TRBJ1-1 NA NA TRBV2 TGTGCCAGCAAGGCGGTGAACACTGAAGCTTTCTTT CASKAVNTEAFF
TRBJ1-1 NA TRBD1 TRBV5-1 TGCGCCAGCAGCTTGTCGGGGACAGGGAACACTGAAGCTTTCTTT CASSLSGTGNTEAFF
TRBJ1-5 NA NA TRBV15 TGTGCCACCAGCAGGACCCAGGGTATTCAGCCCCAGCATTTT CATSRTQGIQPQHF
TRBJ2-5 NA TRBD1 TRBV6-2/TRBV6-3 TGTGCCAGCAGTTCCGGGACAGATACGGGGACCCAGTACTTC CASSSGTDTGTQYF
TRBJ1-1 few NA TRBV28 TGTGCCAGCAGTTTTTTTTCGGGGAACACTGAAGCTTTCTTT CASSFFSGNTEAFF
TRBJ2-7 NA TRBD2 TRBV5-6 TGTGCCAGCAGCCCGATAGCGGGAGCCTACGAGCAGTACTTC CASSPIAGAYEQYF
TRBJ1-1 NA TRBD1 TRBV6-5 TGTGCCAGCAGTTACGGCGGCAGGGGGCTGTCTGAAGCTTTCTTT CASSYGGRGLSEAFF
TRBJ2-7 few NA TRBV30 TGTGCCTGGAGCATCAGGGAACTGAGGGAGCAGTACTTC CAWSIRELREQYF
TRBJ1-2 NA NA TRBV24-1 TGTGCCACCAGTGATTTGAGGGGCTACCCGAATACTAACTATGGCTACACCTTC CATSDLRGYPNTNYGYTF
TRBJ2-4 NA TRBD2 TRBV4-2 TGTGCCAGCAGCCAAACCCTGACAGGGCGGCTAGCGGGAGGTTCCAAAAACATTCAGTACTTC CASSQTLTGRLAGGSKNIQYF
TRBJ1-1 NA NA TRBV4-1 TGCGCCAGCAGCCGGGGGGCTGAAGCTTTCTTT CASSRGAEAFF
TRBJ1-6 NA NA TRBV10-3 TGTGCCATCAGTGAAGAGGGCAACTCACCCCTCCACTTT CAISEEGNSPLHF
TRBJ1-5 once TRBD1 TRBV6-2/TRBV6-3 TGTGCCAGCAGTCGGGGGACAGGCCGCCAGCCCCAGCATTTT CASSRGTGRQPQHF
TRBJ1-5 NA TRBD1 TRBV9 TGTGCCAGCAGCCTCGGACAGGGGATAAATCAGCCCCAGCATTTT CASSLGQGINQPQHF
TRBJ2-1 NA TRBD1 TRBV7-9 TGTGCCAGCAGCCATGGGACAGGGAAGAATATTGAGCAGTTCTTC CASSHGTGKNIEQFF
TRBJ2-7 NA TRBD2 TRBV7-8 TGTGCCAGCAGCCGGCTAGCGGAGACGTCCTACGAGCAGTACTTC CASSRLAETSYEQYF
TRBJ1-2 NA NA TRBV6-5 TGTGCCAGCAGTCCGGTAGGGGACTATGGCTACACCTTC CASSPVGDYGYTF
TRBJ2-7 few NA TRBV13 TGTGCCAGCAGCTTAGCAGTCCAGTCCTACGAGCAGTACTTC CASSLAVQSYEQYF
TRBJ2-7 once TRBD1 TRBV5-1 TGCGCCAGCAGCTTGCGACAGGGGATCTCCTACGAGCAGTACTTC CASSLRQGISYEQYF
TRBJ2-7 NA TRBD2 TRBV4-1 TGCGCCAGCAGCCCGGGACTAGCGGATCATAATTACGAGCAGTACTTC CASSPGLADHNYEQYF
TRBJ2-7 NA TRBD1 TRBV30 TGTGCCGGAGGACAGGGTGGCGAGCAGTACTTC CAGGQGGEQYF
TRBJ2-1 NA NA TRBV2 TGTGCCAGCAGTGAGGGGAGCTCCTACAATGAGCAGTTCTTC CASSEGSSYNEQFF